This T cell receptor beta chain was identified during a study of T cell responses to AZD1222 COVID-19 vaccine. Worth noting for this clone: Antigen unknown.

Regarding the study as a whole: Spike-wide coverage was observed for vaccine-associated CD4 TCRs, with dominant responses at 160-218 and 743-854. Reportedly, nearly half the spike-specific TCRs target unmutated variant regions. Elevations in Spike-specific TCR breadth and depth followed administration of two AZD1222 doses. Clonal diversity may have been underestimated, and the donors were mostly white British, with more females than males.

CDR3 length equals 14 residues. Per the germline V gene, CDR1 is SEHNR and CDR2 is FQNEAQ (reference sequence). V was pared by 6 bases and J by 2 bases, with 6 bases of the junction left unmatched. The method was immunoSEQ multiplex PCR; TCRdb's version includes in-frame clones alone and lacks a portion of them. The sample contains 160,000 or so clones, more than 90% of which appear only once. The receptor was derived from an adult who received the AZD1222 COVID-19 vaccine. Specimen: peripheral blood, collected 28 days after the second AZD1222 dose. The chain combines TRBV7-9 with TRBJ2-7; 8 nucleotides line up with TRBD2. This CDR3 is CASSYTSGAYEQYF. Written as DNA, the CDR3 is TGTGCCAGCAGTTATACTAGCGGTGCCTACGAGCAGTACTTC.